These 12 T cell receptor beta chains originate from one sample sequenced in a study of blood T cell repertoires in COVID-19. Profiled with immunoSEQ multiplex PCR; TCRdb holds only in-frame clones, not every one. The repertoire includes around 300,000 clones, about 83% of them detected once, and approximately 9% sits in the top ten. The sequenced material came from peripheral blood. These receptors were taken from a woman aged 50 to 65 who had recovered from COVID-19.

The chain recombines TRBV27 with TRBJ1-3; D is ambiguous. Germline CDR1 and CDR2: MNHEY and SMNVEV (reference sequence). This CDR3 has 10 amino acids. Deletions cut 5 bases from V and 9 bases from J, with 5 bases between. Here the CDR3 DNA reads TGTGCCAGCAGTGTCTGCACCATATATTTT. This codes for CASSVCTIYF.

The chain uses TRBV28 and TRBJ1-1; D gene unclear. The germline CDR1 and CDR2 sequences are MDHEN and SYDVKM. V lost 3 bases and J 0 bases, leaving 5 bases between the germline ends. This CDR3 region has 13 residues. The CDR3, as DNA: TGTGCCAGCAGTTTTAACATGAACACTGAAGCTTTCTTT. It encodes CASSFNMNTEAFF.

V usage is TRBV7-3 and J usage is TRBJ2-1; 8 bases agree with TRBD2. CDR3 size: 15 residues. Germline-derived CDR1 and CDR2 are SGHTA and FQGTGA. The V and J ends lost 5 bases and 1 base, in that order; junction bases with no gene match: 4. The CDR3 here is CASSPGTRSYNEQFF. CDR3 nucleotide sequence: TGTGCCAGCAGCCCCGGGACTAGGTCCTACAATGAGCAGTTCTTC.

This clone was detected only once. The chain is built from TRBV4-1 and TRBJ2-1; 10 bases map to TRBD2. The CDR3 covers 17 residues. Trimming cost V 0 bases and J 7 bases; bases outside gene matches: 9. Germline lookup yields CDR1 MGHRA and CDR2 YSYEKL. CDR3: CASSQDRRGSGRNEQFF. CDR3 nucleotide sequence: TGCGCCAGCAGCCAAGACCGGCGGGGTAGCGGGAGGAATGAGCAGTTCTTC.

V usage is TRBV29-1 and J usage is TRBJ1-2; D is possibly TRBD1 (6 bases). Per the germline V gene, CDR1 is SQVTM and CDR2 is ANQGSEA. The V gene lost 4 bases and the J gene lost 3 bases, with 15 bases spanning the gap. The CDR3 totals 14 residues. CDR3 region: CSVVQRGGYYGYTF. The CDR3 bases are TGCAGCGTTGTCCAACGAGGGGGTTACTATGGCTACACCTTC.

This clone turned up a few times. The chain is built from TRBV5-4 and TRBJ2-6, with 7 bases that match TRBD2. J was trimmed by 2 bases and V by 4 bases; bases with no gene match: 12. Germline CDR1 SGHNT, CDR2 YYREEE (reference sequence). This CDR3 has 18 amino acids. CDR3 bases: TGTGCCAGCAGCGCGGTTTCGCGCGGGAGTACTGGGGCCAACGTCCTGACTTTC. This codes for CASSAVSRGSTGANVLTF.

The chain is built from TRBV28 and TRBJ2-7; TRBD1 matches 7 bases. The CDR3 spans 18 residues. The V segment lost 7 bases and the J segment 4 bases; nucleotides outside the gene matches: 22. Germline CDR1 and CDR2: MDHEN and SYDVKM. CDR3 sequence (DNA): TGTGCCAGCACTGCGAGGGGGACAGAAGTCCCGGAGAAGTACGAGCAGTACTTC. Its protein is CASTARGTEVPEKYEQYF.

Points on this clone: The same CDR3 arises from other DNA sequences in this sample as well. The chain is built from TRBV28 and TRBJ1-1; a possible D gene is TRBD1 (6 bases). CDR1 and CDR2 (germline): MDHEN, SYDVKM. V lost 6 bases to trimming and J lost 1 base, with 12 bases between them. The CDR3 is 14 residues long. CDR3 DNA: TGTGCCAGCAGGCCTGGACAGCGGAACACTGAAGCTTTCTTT. Translation gives CASRPGQRNTEAFF.

In this sample, this clone turned up a few times. The V gene is TRBV3-1 (or the pseudogene TRBV3-2), the J gene TRBJ1-4; the match to TRBD1 covers 9 bases. Germline values: CDR1 LGHDT, CDR2 YNNKEL (reference sequence). The V segment lost 4 bases and the J segment 6 bases; nucleotides outside the gene matches: 3. This CDR3 is built from 14 residues. The CDR3 sequence is CASSPRDRDEKLFF. The CDR3 DNA reads TGTGCCAGCAGCCCCCGGGACAGGGATGAAAAACTGTTTTTT.

The V call is TRBV7-8, the J call TRBJ2-7; TRBD1 aligns across 7 bases. Germline V gene sequence: CDR1 SGHVS, CDR2 FQNEAQ. The V gene end was trimmed by 5 bases and the J gene end by 6 bases; junction bases not matched to a gene: 13. The CDR3 consists of 15 residues. Written as DNA, the CDR3 is TGTGCCAGCAGCCCCCCCGGGACAGTAAAGGGCGAGCAGTACTTC. It specifies CASSPPGTVKGEQYF.

CDR3 sequence: CASSFPPQGLAGGLRMFF. As DNA, the CDR3 is TGTGCCAGCAGCTTCCCACCCCAAGGACTAGCGGGAGGGTTGCGTATGTTCTTC. V gene TRBV7-6 combines with J gene TRBJ2-1; TRBD2 matches at 15 bases. Germline lookup yields CDR1 SGHVS and CDR2 FNYEAQ. This CDR3 has 18 amino acids. Unmatched junction bases numbered 18, after V lost 3 bases and J lost 15 bases.

The chain links TRBV6-5 to TRBJ2-5; TRBD1 agrees at 9 bases. Germline CDR1 is MNHEY and CDR2 is SVGAGI. This CDR3 is built from 14 residues. Germline trimming cut 7 bases from V and 5 bases from J; bases unmatched to any gene: 8. The chain's CDR3 is CASTRGQGWETQYF. The CDR3 region has the DNA TGTGCCAGCACCCGGGGACAGGGCTGGGAGACCCAGTACTTC.